The TCR beta chain described here comes from a study of blood T cell repertoires in COVID-19. On the study more broadly: Sources were T cells, B-cell-depleted T cells, or PBMCs; the material itself was cDNA or gDNA.

This CDR3 is built from 15 residues. Germline loops: CDR1 MNHEY, CDR2 SVGAGI. The germline V and J ends were trimmed by 5 bases and 6 bases, with 16 bases remaining between them. Seattle-derived patients entered the study during active infection and were followed longitudinally. Source study methods: Nucleated cell number was recorded as an estimate derived from reference gene primer amplification. Some clones are missing from TCRdb's copy, which holds only in-frame ones; the method was immunoSEQ multiplex PCR. D and trimming come from the DNA, and the V and J calls and clone size come from that table. This repertoire shows about 420,000 clones, about 90% found once; its top ten account for around 0.92%.

The chain couples TRBV6-5 to TRBJ2-2; D possibly corresponds to TRBD2 (5 bases). The receptor's source is a young man with COVID-19, enrolled during active disease. The sample comprised peripheral blood. As DNA, the CDR3 is TGTGCCAGCAGTCCAGACGGCCTAGCCCCCGGGGAGCTGTTTTTT. The encoded protein is CASSPDGLAPGELFF.